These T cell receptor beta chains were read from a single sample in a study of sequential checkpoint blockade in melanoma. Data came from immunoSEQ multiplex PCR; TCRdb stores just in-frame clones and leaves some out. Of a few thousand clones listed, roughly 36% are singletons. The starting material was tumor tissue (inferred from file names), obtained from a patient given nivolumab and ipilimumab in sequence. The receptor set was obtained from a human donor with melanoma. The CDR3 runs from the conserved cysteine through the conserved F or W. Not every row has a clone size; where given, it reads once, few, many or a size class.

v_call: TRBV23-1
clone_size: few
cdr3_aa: CASSLEGWASKQETQYF

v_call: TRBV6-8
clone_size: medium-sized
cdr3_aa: CASRRQYSNQPQHF

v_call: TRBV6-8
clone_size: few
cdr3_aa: CASNPGTLHWEEQYF

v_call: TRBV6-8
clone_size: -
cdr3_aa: CASRELRGRSNQPQHF

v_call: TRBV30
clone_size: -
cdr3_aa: CAWSVLKGYEQYF

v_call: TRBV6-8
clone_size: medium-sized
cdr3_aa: CASSASGSGEQYF

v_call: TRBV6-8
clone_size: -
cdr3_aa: CASDLADSSYNEQFF

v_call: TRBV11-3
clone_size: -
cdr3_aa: CASTQTGQRNEKLFF

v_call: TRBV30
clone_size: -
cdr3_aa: CAWSRDENYGYTF

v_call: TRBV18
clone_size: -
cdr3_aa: CASSPAGYSYNEQFF

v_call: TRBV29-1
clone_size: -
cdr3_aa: CSVNGQGGHQYF

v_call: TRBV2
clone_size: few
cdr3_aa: CASSVGGGANTGELFF

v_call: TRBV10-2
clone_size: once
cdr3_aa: CASRETSGLREYF

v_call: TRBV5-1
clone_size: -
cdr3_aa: CASSLPGAANTGELFF

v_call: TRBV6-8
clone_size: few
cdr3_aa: CASNQGLNNGYTF

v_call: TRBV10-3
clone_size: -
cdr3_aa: CAISEWTSGKETQYF

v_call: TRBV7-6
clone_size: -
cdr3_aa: CASSLRSTGDSGANVLTF

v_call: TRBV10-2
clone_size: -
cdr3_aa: CASSAYGTKGNEQFF

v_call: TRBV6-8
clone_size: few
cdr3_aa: CASSPDSNYGYTF

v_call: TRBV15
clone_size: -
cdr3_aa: CATSRDGGGQPQHF

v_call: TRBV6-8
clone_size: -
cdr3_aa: CASHRGAGYGYTF

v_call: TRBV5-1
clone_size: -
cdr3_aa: CASSLVAGGVDTEAFF

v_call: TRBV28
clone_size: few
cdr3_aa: CASSSYTSSEQFF

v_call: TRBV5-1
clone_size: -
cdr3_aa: CASSLADVIHEAFF

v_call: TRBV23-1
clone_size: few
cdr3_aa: CASSLRGNQPQHF

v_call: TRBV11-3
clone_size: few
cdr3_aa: CASSSRTTGINGYTF

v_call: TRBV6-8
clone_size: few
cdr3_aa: CASSRTGSSNQPQHF

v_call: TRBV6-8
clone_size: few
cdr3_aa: CASSSPGSNLNEQFF

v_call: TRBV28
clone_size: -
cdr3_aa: CASSFPTGGNYGYTF

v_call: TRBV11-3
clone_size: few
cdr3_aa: CASSMAGSSSSGNTIYF

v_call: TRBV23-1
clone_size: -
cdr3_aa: CASSQSELNTEAFF

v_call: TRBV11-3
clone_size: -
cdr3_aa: CASKEGLSTDTQYF

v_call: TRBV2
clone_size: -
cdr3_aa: CASCRASYYEQYF

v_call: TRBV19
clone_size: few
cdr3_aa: CASSAGRSYEQYF

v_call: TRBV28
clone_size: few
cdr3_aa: CASTLLGMGEQFF

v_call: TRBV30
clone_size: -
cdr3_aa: CAWGPSAGPQYF

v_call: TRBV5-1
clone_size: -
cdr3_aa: CASSYSLGPDEKLFF

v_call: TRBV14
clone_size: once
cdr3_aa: CASSTGLRDYRTNEQFF

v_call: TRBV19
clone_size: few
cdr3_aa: CASSRGDSTNEKLFF

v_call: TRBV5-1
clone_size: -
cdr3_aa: CASSPGLVGPKGELFF

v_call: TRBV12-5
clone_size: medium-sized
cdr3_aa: CASKPTGPNEKLFF

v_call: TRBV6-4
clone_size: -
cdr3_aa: CASSPQGNTEAFF

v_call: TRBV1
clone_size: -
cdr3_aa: CASSQATVANYGYTF

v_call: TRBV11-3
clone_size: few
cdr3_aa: CASSWGGTGANIQYF

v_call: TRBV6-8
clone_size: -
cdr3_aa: CASSPWTGEHEQFF

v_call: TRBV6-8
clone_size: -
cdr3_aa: CASSDSGTSAEQYF

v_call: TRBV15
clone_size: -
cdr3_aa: CATSPDLDRSSYEQYF

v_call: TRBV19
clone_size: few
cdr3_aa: CASSIGVTEAFF